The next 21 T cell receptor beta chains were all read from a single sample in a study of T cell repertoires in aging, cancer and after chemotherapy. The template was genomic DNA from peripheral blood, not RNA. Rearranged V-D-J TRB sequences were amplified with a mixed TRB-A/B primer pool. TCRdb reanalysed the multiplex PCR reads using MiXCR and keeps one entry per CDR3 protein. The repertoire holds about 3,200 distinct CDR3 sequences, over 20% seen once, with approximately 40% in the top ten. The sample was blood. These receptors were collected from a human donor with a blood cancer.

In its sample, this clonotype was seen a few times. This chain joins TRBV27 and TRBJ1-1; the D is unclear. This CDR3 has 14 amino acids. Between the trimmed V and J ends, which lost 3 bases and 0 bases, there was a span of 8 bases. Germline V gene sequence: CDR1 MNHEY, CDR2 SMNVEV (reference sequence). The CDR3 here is CASSFTVMNTEAFF. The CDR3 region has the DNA TGTGCCAGCAGTTTTACTGTGATGAACACTGAAGCTTTCTTT.

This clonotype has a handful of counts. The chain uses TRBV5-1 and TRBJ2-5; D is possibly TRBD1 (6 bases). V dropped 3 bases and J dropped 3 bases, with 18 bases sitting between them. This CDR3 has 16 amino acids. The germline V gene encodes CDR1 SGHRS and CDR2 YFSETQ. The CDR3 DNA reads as TGCGCCAGCAGCTACTACGTGACAGGAGTTGAAGAGACCCAGTACTTC. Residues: CASSYYVTGVEETQYF.

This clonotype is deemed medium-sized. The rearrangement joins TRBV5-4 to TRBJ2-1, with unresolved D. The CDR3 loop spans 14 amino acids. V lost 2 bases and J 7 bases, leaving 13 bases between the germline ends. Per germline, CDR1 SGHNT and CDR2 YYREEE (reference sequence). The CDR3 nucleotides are TGTGCCAGCAGCTTAGGCCTGAACCCGAATGAGCAGTTCTTC. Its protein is CASSLGLNPNEQFF.

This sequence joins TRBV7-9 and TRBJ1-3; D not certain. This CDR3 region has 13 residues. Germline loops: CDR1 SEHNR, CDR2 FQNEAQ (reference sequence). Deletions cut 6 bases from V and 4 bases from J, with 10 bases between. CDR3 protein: CASSRTEGNTIYF. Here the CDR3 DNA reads TGTGCCAGCAGTCGGACCGAAGGAAACACCATATATTTT.

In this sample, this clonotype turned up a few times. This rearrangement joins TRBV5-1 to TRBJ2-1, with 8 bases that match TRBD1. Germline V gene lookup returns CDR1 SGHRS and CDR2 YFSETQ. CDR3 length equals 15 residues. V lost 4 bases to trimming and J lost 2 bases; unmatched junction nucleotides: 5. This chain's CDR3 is CASSVDRGAYNEQFF. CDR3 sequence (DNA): TGCGCCAGCAGCGTAGACAGGGGCGCCTACAATGAGCAGTTCTTC.

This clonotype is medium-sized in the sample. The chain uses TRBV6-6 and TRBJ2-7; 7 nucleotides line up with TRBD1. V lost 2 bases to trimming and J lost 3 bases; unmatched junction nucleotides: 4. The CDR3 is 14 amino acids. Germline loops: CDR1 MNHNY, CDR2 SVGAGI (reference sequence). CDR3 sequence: CASSYLQGNYEQYF. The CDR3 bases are TGTGCCAGCAGTTACCTACAGGGGAACTACGAGCAGTACTTC.

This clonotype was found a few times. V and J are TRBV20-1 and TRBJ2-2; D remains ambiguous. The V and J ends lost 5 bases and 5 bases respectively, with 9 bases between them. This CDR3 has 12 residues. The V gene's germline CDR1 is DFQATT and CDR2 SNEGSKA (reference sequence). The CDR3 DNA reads TGCAGTGCTCGTACGTGGACCGGGGAGCTGTTTTTT. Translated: CSARTWTGELFF.

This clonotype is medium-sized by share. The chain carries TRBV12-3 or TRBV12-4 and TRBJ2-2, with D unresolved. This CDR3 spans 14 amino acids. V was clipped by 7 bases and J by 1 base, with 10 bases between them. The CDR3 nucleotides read TGTGCCAGCATCAAGATTTGGAACACCGGGGAGCTGTTTTTT. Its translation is CASIKIWNTGELFF.

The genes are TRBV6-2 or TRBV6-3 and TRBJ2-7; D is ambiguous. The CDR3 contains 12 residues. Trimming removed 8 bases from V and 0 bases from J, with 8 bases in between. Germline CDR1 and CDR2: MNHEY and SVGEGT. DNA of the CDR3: TGTGCCAGCTTCAGGAGCTCCTACGAGCAGTACTTC. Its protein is CASFRSSYEQYF.

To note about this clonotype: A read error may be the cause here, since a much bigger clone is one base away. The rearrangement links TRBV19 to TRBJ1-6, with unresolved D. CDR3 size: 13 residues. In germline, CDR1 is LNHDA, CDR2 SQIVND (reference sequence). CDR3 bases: TGTGCCAGTAGCTCCCGCGGGGTGTCACCCCCCCACTTT. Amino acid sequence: CASSSRGVSPPHF. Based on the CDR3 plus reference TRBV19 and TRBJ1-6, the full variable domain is DGGITQSPKYLFRKEGQNVTLSCEQNLNHDAMYWYRQDPGQGLRLIYYSQIVNDFQKGDIAEGYSVSREKKESFPLTVTSAQKNPTAFYLCASSSRGVSPPHFGNGTRLTVT.

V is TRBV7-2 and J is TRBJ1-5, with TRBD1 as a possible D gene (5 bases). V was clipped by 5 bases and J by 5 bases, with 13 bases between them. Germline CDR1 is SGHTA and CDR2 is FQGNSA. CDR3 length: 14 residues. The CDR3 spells CASSPGTAYQPQHF. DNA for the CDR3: TGTGCCAGCAGCCCCGGGACTGCCTATCAGCCCCAGCATTTT.

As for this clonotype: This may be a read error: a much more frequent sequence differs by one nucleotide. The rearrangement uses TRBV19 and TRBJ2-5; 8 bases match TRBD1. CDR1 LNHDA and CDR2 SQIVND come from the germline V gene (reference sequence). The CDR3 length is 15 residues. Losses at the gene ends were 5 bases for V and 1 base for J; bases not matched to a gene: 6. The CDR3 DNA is TGTGCCAGTAGTGGGGGAACAGGGGGCCAAGAGACCCAGTACTTC. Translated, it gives CASSGGTGGQETQYF.

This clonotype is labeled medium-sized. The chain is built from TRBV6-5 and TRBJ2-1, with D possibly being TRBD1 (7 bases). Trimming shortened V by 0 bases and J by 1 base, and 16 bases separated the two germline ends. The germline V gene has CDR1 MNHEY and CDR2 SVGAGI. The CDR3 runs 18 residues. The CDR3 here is CASSYSWRGRSSYNEQFF. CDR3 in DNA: TGTGCCAGCAGTTACTCGTGGAGGGGGCGCTCGTCCTACAATGAGCAGTTCTTC.

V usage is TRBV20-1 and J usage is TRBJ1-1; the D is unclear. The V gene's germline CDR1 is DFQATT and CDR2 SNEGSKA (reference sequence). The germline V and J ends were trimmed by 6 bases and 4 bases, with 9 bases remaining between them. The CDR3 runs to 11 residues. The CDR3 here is CSANLGTEAFF. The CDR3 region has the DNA TGCAGTGCAAATTTGGGCACTGAAGCTTTCTTT.

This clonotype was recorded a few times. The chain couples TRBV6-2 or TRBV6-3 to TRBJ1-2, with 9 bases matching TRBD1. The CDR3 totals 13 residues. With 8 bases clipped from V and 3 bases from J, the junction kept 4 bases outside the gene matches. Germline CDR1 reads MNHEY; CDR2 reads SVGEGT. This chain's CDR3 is CASRGQGDYGYTF. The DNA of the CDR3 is TGTGCCAGCCGGGGACAGGGAGACTATGGCTACACCTTC.

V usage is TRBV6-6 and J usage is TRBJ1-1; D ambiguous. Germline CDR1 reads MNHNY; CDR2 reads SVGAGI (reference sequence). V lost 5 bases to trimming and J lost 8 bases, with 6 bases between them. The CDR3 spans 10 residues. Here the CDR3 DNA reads TGTGCCAGCAGTCGAGAAGAAGCTTTCTTT. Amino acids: CASSREEAFF.

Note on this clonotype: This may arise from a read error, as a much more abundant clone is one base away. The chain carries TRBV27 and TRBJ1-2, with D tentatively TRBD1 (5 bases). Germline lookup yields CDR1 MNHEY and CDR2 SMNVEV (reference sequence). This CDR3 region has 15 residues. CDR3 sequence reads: CASSLWLGTEYGYNF. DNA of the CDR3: TGTGCCAGCAGTTTATGGCTGGGGACGGAATATGGCTACAACTTC.

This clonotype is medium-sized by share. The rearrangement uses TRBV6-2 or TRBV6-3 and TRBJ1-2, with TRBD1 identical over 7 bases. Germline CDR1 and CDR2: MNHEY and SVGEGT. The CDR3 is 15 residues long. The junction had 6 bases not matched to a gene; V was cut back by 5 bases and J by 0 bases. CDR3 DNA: TGTGCCAGCAGTACCTCCGGGACAGCTAACTATGGCTACACCTTC. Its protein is CASSTSGTANYGYTF.

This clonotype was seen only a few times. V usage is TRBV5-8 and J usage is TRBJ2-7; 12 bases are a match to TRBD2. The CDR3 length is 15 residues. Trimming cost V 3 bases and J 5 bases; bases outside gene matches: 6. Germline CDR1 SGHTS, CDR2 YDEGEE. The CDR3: CASSWGRLAGDEQYF. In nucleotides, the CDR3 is TGTGCCAGCAGCTGGGGAAGACTAGCGGGGGACGAGCAGTACTTC.

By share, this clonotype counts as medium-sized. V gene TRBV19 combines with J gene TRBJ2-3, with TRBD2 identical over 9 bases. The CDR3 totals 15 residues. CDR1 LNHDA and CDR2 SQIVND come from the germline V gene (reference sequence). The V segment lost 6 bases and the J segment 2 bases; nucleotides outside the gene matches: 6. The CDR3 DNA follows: TGTGCCAGTAGAGTAGCGGGGGTAAACACAGATACGCAGTATTTT. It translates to CASRVAGVNTDTQYF.

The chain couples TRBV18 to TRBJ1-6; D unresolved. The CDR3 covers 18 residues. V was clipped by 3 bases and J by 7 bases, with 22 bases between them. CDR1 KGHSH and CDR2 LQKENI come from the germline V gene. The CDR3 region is CASSPLELGAVVNSPLHF. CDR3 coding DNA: TGTGCCAGCTCACCTTTAGAGCTGGGAGCTGTGGTAAATTCACCCCTCCACTTT.